This T cell receptor beta chain originates from a study of vaccination and CD4 T cells after COVID-19. With the Oncomine TCR Beta short-read assay, DNA from cultured CD4+ T cells was sequenced. TCRdb re-called the PCR reads through MiXCR, storing one row per CDR3 protein. The sample yields about 18,000 distinct CDR3 sequences, about 56% seen once. A word on this clonotype: As yet, its antigen is unknown.

Treatment defined: roughly 11-day PBMC culture with coronavirus spike peptide pools or control peptides (ViraFEST assay). With peptide pools, ViraFEST first expanded antigen-specific T cells and afterwards sequenced their TCRs. The authors cultured fewer than 2.5 million PBMCs per well with around 10 IU/ml IL-2 and about 10 ug/ml peptide pools. V lost 6 bases to trimming and J lost 7 bases, with 13 bases between them. This CDR3 is built from 13 residues. This chain links TRBV12-3 or TRBV12-4 with TRBJ1-5, with a weak D call TRBD1 (6 bases). This TCR derives from a human donor who had recovered from COVID-19. The input for sequencing was CD4+ T cells from blood, cultured in vitro, taken before SARS-CoV-2 vaccination. The CDR3 loop is CASSLQGQQPQHF. CDR3 DNA sequence: TGTGCCAGCAGCTTACAGGGACAACAGCCCCAGCATTTT.